A single sample gave rise to the 10 T cell receptor beta chains below, sequenced in a study of beta chain features in type 1 diabetes. Expressed TCRB transcripts got sequenced, as all isolated RNA was reverse transcribed. Data came from immunoSEQ multiplex PCR; TCRdb stores just in-frame clones and leaves some out. The top ten hold about 0.045% of the sample, which has almost 350,000 clones, roughly a fifth seen once. The sample consisted of naive CD4+ T cells from blood. The receptors originated from a woman aged 18-29 years in good health.

This clone appeared a few times. The V gene is TRBV29-1, the J gene TRBJ1-3; D is undetermined. This CDR3 contains 10 residues. CDR1 is SQVTM, CDR2 ANQGSEA, per germline. Deletions cut 6 bases from V and 3 bases from J, with 3 bases between. As DNA, the CDR3 is TGCAGCGTCTTTGGAAACACCATATATTTT. Encoded protein: CSVFGNTIYF.

The chain couples TRBV29-1 to TRBJ2-3, with D possibly being TRBD1 (6 bases). Looked up from germline, CDR1 is SQVTM and CDR2 is ANQGSEA. The CDR3 runs to 13 residues. Trimming pared 4 bases from V and 3 bases from J, leaving 11 bases between. Written as DNA, the CDR3 is TGCAGCGTTGTGGGGGCCCTTACAGATACGCAGTATTTT. Translating gives CSVVGALTDTQYF.

The rearrangement joins TRBV7-2 to TRBJ1-5; unclear D gene. Germline V gives CDR1 SGHTA, CDR2 FQGNSA. Trimming stripped 2 bases from V and 4 bases from J, with 3 bases between. This CDR3 is 12 amino acids long. The CDR3 is CASSLPNQPQHF. Here the CDR3 DNA reads TGTGCCAGCAGCTTACCAAATCAGCCCCAGCATTTT.

This clone occurred a few times. The chain combines TRBV15 with TRBJ2-5; TRBD2 matches at 7 bases. This CDR3 contains 15 residues. The germline CDR1 and CDR2 sequences are LNHNV and YYDKDF (reference sequence). V shed 4 bases and J 2 bases; nucleotides not matched to a gene: 7. This chain's CDR3 is CATSMGSGGQETQYF. CDR3 nucleotide sequence: TGTGCCACCAGCATGGGGTCGGGGGGACAAGAGACCCAGTACTTC. Based on the CDR3 plus reference TRBV15 and TRBJ2-5, the full variable domain is DAMVIQNPRYQVTQFGKPVTLSCSQTLNHNVMYWYQQKSSQAPKLLFHYYDKDFNNEADTPDNFQSRRPNTSFCFLDIRSPGLGDTAMYLCATSMGSGGQETQYFGPGTRLLVL.

This clone was detected only a few times. The chain's CDR3 is CASRPGLADYEQYF. In DNA form, the CDR3 reads TGTGCCAGCAGGCCGGGACTAGCGGACTACGAGCAGTACTTC. V usage is TRBV7-6 and J usage is TRBJ2-7, with 11 bases fitting TRBD2. The J segment lost 3 bases and the V segment lost 6 bases, leaving 4 bases of the junction unmatched. Germline CDR1 SGHVS, CDR2 FNYEAQ. This CDR3 has 14 residues.

This clone was found a few times. J is TRBJ1-6 and V is TRBV14, with 7 bases that match TRBD1. CDR3 length equals 17 residues. V lost 4 bases to trimming and J lost 10 bases; unmatched junction nucleotides: 16. The germline CDR1 and CDR2 sequences are SGHDN and FVKESK. CDR3 residues: CASSPYRTGLGRSPLHF. Here the CDR3 DNA reads TGTGCCAGCAGCCCATACCGGACAGGTTTGGGTCGGTCACCCCTCCACTTT.

This clone was detected only once. The chain employs TRBV6-4 and TRBJ1-6; 9 nucleotides agree with TRBD1. The junction had 5 bases not matched to a gene; V was cut back by 2 bases and J by 9 bases. This CDR3 has 15 amino acids. Germline assignment: CDR1 MRHNA and CDR2 SNTAGT. The CDR3, as DNA: TGTGCCAGCAGTGACCAGGGACAGGGTGTTTCACCCCTCCACTTT. Translated, it gives CASSDQGQGVSPLHF.

This clone was counted between two and nine times. This sequence joins TRBV9 and TRBJ1-1; perhaps TRBD1 as D (6 bases). CDR3 length: 13 residues. Trimming cost V 3 bases and J 4 bases, with 10 bases left between them. Looked up from germline, CDR1 is SGDLS and CDR2 is YYNGEE. The CDR3 DNA reads as TGTGCCAGCAGCGCAAGCAGGGGCACTGAAGCTTTCTTT. This codes for CASSASRGTEAFF.

This clone has more than one count but fewer than ten. This chain links TRBV7-2 with TRBJ1-6; 7 bases agree with TRBD1. Trimming at V came to 5 bases and at J to 6 bases, leaving 7 bases not matched to a gene. CDR1 and CDR2 (germline): SGHTA, FQGNSA. There are 15 residues in the CDR3. The CDR3 protein is CASSLGQAINSPLHF. DNA of the CDR3: TGTGCCAGCAGCCTCGGACAGGCCATTAATTCACCCCTCCACTTT.

On this clone itself: Other nucleotide sequences in the sample specify the same CDR3. The chain joins TRBV5-1 to TRBJ1-1, with D uncertain. V was clipped by 1 base and J by 1 base, with 5 bases between them. CDR1 SGHRS and CDR2 YFSETQ come from the germline V gene. The CDR3 is 13 residues long. CDR3 in amino acids: CASSLNRNTEAFF. CDR3 coding DNA: TGCGCCAGCAGCTTGAACAGGAACACTGAAGCTTTCTTT.